This T cell receptor (beta chain) is drawn from a study of beta chain features in type 1 diabetes. Study-level findings and limits: TCRB CDR3s from Type 1 diabetes patients were moderately but significantly shorter in all four CD4+ subsets.

The CDR3 is 12 amino acids. Germline V gene data show CDR1 as MNHEY and CDR2 as SVGAGI. Trimming removed 5 bases from V and 8 bases from J, with 9 bases in between. CD4+ naive, central memory, regulatory and stem cell-like memory subsets were isolated by sorting on CD45RO/CCR7/CD25/CD127/CD95/CD27. Remarks on this clone: Its antigen remains unknown.

Isolated RNA was reverse transcribed in full, so expressed TCRB transcripts were sequenced. The data were produced by immunoSEQ multiplex PCR, yet TCRdb's version contains in-frame clones alone and is incomplete. The repertoire has under 250,000 clones, 14% of them found once; the top ten carry roughly 0.019%. The clonotype was recovered from a man younger than 40 with type 1 diabetes. The chain joins TRBV6-5 to TRBJ1-4, with no clear D. Sequenced input: naive CD4+ T cells from blood. CDR3 residues: CASSPSREKLFF. DNA for the CDR3: TGTGCCAGCAGTCCATCCCGGGAAAAACTGTTTTTT.